Each of the 16 T cell receptor beta chains below was sequenced from the same sample in a study of cytomegalovirus exposure and HLA in healthy donors (dated by TCRdb to the late 2010s). Library construction relied on the immunoSEQ multiplex PCR assay. For the multiplex PCR, a mixture combining 60 forward primers for TCR Vbeta segments and 13 reverse primers for TCR Jbeta segments was used. TCRdb's version of the immuneACCESS table is confined to in-frame rearrangements and falls short of the full clone set. An unresolved V gene accounts for under half of the shortfall where checked; the remainder is of unknown origin. Present in this sample are under 250,000 clones, approximately 85% of which were seen just once. The top ten clonotypes cover about 2% of the sample. The sequenced sample consisted of PBMCs. Source of these receptors: a woman in her fifties or sixties in good health and CMV-seronegative.

About this clone itself: Other DNA sequences in this sample translate to the same CDR3. V usage is TRBV5-1 and J usage is TRBJ2-7; D unresolved. Germline V lookup: CDR1 SGHRS, CDR2 YFSETQ. The CDR3 is made up of 16 amino acids. Between the trimmed V and J ends, which lost 0 bases and 5 bases, there was a span of 18 bases. The CDR3 DNA sequence: TGCGCCAGCAGCTTGGCGGGTCACTGGGTTCGGAACGAGCAGTACTTC. Its protein product is CASSLAGHWVRNEQYF.

This clone was seen a handful of times. This chain uses TRBV7-7 with TRBJ2-2; 8 bases align to TRBD2. The junction had 6 bases not matched to a gene; V was cut back by 1 base and J by 5 bases. The CDR3 totals 16 residues. The V gene's germline CDR1 is SSHAT and CDR2 FNYEAQ (reference sequence). CDR3: CASSLVSGIGTGELFF. The CDR3 DNA sequence: TGTGCCAGCAGCTTAGTTAGCGGGATCGGAACCGGGGAGCTGTTTTTT.

The genes are TRBV5-4 and TRBJ2-2, with D possibly matching TRBD2 (6 bases). The CDR3 spans 13 residues. Germline assignment: CDR1 SGHNT and CDR2 YYREEE (reference sequence). V dropped 10 bases and J dropped 0 bases, with 10 bases sitting between them. The CDR3 loop reads CASGTPNTGELFF. In DNA form, the CDR3 reads TGTGCCTCTGGGACTCCGAACACCGGGGAGCTGTTTTTT.

This sequence joins TRBV10-1 and TRBJ2-7; 10 nucleotides align to TRBD2. From germline, CDR1 is WNHNN and CDR2 SYGVQD (reference sequence). This CDR3 has 16 amino acids. The junction had 5 bases not matched to a gene; V was cut back by 0 bases and J by 3 bases. As DNA, the CDR3 is TGCGCCAGCAGTGAGTCCCGCAGCGGGAGGGTCTACGAGCAGTACTTC. Translation: CASSESRSGRVYEQYF.

The rearrangement joins TRBV29-1 to TRBJ1-3, with TRBD1 matching 9 bases. V shed 3 bases and J 2 bases; nucleotides not matched to a gene: 8. The CDR3 sequence is 16 residues long. CDR1 SQVTM and CDR2 ANQGSEA come from the germline V gene. This chain's CDR3 is CSVDPGQGRAGNTIYF. DNA for the CDR3: TGCAGCGTTGACCCCGGACAGGGGAGAGCTGGAAACACCATATATTTT.

The J gene is TRBJ2-2, the V gene TRBV2; a weak D match, TRBD2 (6 bases). The germline gives CDR1 SNHLY, CDR2 FYNNEI. The V gene lost 2 bases and the J gene lost 5 bases, with 9 bases spanning the gap. This CDR3 comprises 14 residues. The CDR3 reads CASSETSLTGELFF. The CDR3 nucleotides read TGTGCCAGCAGTGAAACTAGCCTGACCGGGGAGCTGTTTTTT.

The V call is TRBV11-2, the J call TRBJ2-1; 13 bases are a match to TRBD2. The germline CDR1 and CDR2 sequences are SGHAT and FQNNGV. The CDR3 covers 17 residues. V lost 1 base and J lost 6; bases outside the gene matches: 6. The DNA of the CDR3 is TGTGCCAGCAGCTTAGGGGTACTAGCGGGAGGGCGCAATGAGCAGTTCTTC. Amino acid sequence: CASSLGVLAGGRNEQFF.

The rearrangement links TRBV19 to TRBJ1-4; 8 nucleotides agree with TRBD1. V lost 7 bases to trimming and J lost 5 bases; unmatched junction nucleotides: 3. Germline V gene sequence: CDR1 LNHDA, CDR2 SQIVND (reference sequence). There are 13 residues in the CDR3. The CDR3 sequence: CASKRQGNEKLFF. DNA of the CDR3: TGTGCCAGTAAAAGACAGGGGAATGAAAAACTGTTTTTT.

The chain links TRBV7-8 to TRBJ1-4, with TRBD1 matching 7 bases. The trim removed 4 bases at V and 6 bases at J, leaving 8 bases unmatched. The CDR3 covers 15 residues. In germline, CDR1 is SGHVS, CDR2 FQNEAQ. In nucleotides, the CDR3 is TGTGCCAGCAGCTCGACAGGGCGGACTCATGAAAAACTGTTTTTT. Amino acids: CASSSTGRTHEKLFF.

By sample fraction, this clone is medium-sized. CDR3 DNA: TGTGCCAGCAGCCCCGGGACAGCCTACGAGCAGTACTTC. This encodes CASSPGTAYEQYF. The chain links TRBV6-6 to TRBJ2-7, with 7 bases aligning to TRBD1. This CDR3 spans 13 amino acids. J was trimmed by 2 bases and V by 6 bases; bases with no gene match: 4. Germline CDR1 MNHNY, CDR2 SVGAGI (reference sequence).

V is TRBV30 and J is TRBJ1-2; 9 bases line up with TRBD1. CDR3 length: 18 amino acids. J gave up 0 bases and V 3 bases, and 14 bases lay outside the gene matches. The V gene's germline CDR1 is GTSNPN and CDR2 SVGIG (reference sequence). The CDR3 sequence is CAWRNSGTGLIANYGYTF. Written as DNA, the CDR3 is TGTGCCTGGAGAAATTCCGGGACAGGGCTAATAGCTAACTATGGCTACACCTTC.

The V gene is TRBV6-4, the J gene TRBJ2-3; TRBD2 agrees at 13 bases. V trimming: 6 bases; J trimming: 2 bases; junction bases outside the gene matches: 14. This CDR3 is 19 amino acids long. Germline CDR1 is MRHNA and CDR2 is SNTAGT. CDR3 nucleotide sequence: TGTGCCAGCAGCCGGACTAGCGGGAGTGGGTCCTATTTCACAGATACGCAGTATTTT. Residues: CASSRTSGSGSYFTDTQYF.

This chain uses TRBV7-6 with TRBJ2-3; D unresolved. Per germline, CDR1 SGHVS and CDR2 FNYEAQ. Trimming pared 2 bases from V and 2 bases from J, leaving 11 bases between. The CDR3 extends over 15 amino acids. The DNA for the CDR3 is TGTGCCAGCAGCTTATATGGCGGATTCACAGATACGCAGTATTTT. The encoded protein is CASSLYGGFTDTQYF. Full variable domain (remainder filled in from reference TRBV7-6 and TRBJ2-3): GAGVSQSPRYKVTKRGQDVALRCDPISGHVSLYWYRQALGQGPEFLTYFNYEAQQDKSGLPNDRFSAERPEGSISTLTIQRTEQRDSAMYRCASSLYGGFTDTQYFGPGTRLTVL.

This chain connects TRBV6-1 to TRBJ2-5; 9 bases are a match to TRBD1. Looked up from germline, CDR1 is MNHNS and CDR2 is SASEGT. The CDR3 totals 13 residues. V dropped 6 bases and J dropped 5; count of bases not matched to a gene: 4. CDR3 sequence: CASSGDRVETQYF. CDR3 sequence (DNA): TGTGCCAGCAGCGGGGACAGGGTGGAGACCCAGTACTTC.

The genes are TRBV6-5 and TRBJ1-6; possible D gene TRBD1, 5 bases. The V gene's germline CDR1 is MNHEY and CDR2 SVGAGI. Between the trimmed V and J ends, which lost 5 bases and 3 bases, there was a span of 11 bases. This CDR3 has 15 amino acids. CDR3 in amino acids: CASSRREGYNSPLHF. The DNA for the CDR3 is TGTGCCAGCAGTCGCAGGGAGGGCTATAATTCACCCCTCCACTTT.

The V gene is TRBV5-1, the J gene TRBJ2-1, with TRBD2 identical over 7 bases. The CDR3 extends over 14 amino acids. Germline V lookup: CDR1 SGHRS, CDR2 YFSETQ. J was trimmed by 6 bases and V by 2 bases; bases with no gene match: 5. This chain's CDR3 is CASSFSGTTNEQFF. The CDR3 DNA is TGCGCCAGCAGCTTCTCCGGGACTACCAATGAGCAGTTCTTC. Variable domain in full (rest from reference TRBV5-1 and TRBJ2-1): KAGVTQTPRYLIKTRGQQVTLSCSPISGHRSVSWYQQTPGQGLQFLFEYFSETQRNKGNFPGRFSGRQFSNSRSEMNVSTLELGDSALYLCASSFSGTTNEQFFGPGTRLTVL.